This TCR beta chain was retrieved from a study of cytomegalovirus exposure and HLA in healthy donors. CDR1 and CDR2 (germline): MDHEN, SYDVKM. This CDR3 is built from 12 residues. With 3 bases removed from V and 6 bases from J, the gap between germline ends came to 8 bases. In the PCR, 60 Vbeta and 13 Jbeta primers were used. Sequenced by immunoSEQ multiplex PCR; TCRdb stores in-frame clones only, minus some. The repertoire includes 210,000 or so clones, approximately 82% of them detected once, and 0.63% sits in the top ten. The V call is TRBV28, the J call TRBJ1-1; a weak D match, TRBD1 (5 bases). The sample consisted of PBMCs. The sequence was collected from a man between 18 and 35 years old in good health and CMV-seronegative. The chain's CDR3 is CASSFWGAEAFF. Here the CDR3 DNA reads TGTGCCAGCAGTTTTTGGGGGGCTGAAGCTTTCTTT.